The present TCR beta chain was sequenced within a study of the immune and genomic landscape of osteosarcoma. This clone was recorded only once. Using immunoSEQ multiplex PCR, the repertoire was profiled, and TCRdb retains in-frame clones only, with some absent. The sample records approximately 2,300 clones, 65% to 85% being singletons. In germline, CDR1 is MNHEY, CDR2 SVGAGI. This CDR3 spans 15 amino acids. The J segment lost 5 bases and the V segment lost 0 bases, leaving 4 bases of the junction unmatched. Poor-prognosis osteosarcoma patients supplied post-treatment primary, local recurrence and metastasis tumor specimens.

Sequencing was done on a sample of osteosarcoma tumor tissue from the lung. The receptor comes from a human donor with osteosarcoma. The chain uses TRBV6-5 and TRBJ1-5; 7 bases match TRBD1. CDR3: CASSYSRTGDQPQHF. In DNA form, the CDR3 reads TGTGCCAGCAGTTACTCGAGAACAGGGGATCAGCCCCAGCATTTT.